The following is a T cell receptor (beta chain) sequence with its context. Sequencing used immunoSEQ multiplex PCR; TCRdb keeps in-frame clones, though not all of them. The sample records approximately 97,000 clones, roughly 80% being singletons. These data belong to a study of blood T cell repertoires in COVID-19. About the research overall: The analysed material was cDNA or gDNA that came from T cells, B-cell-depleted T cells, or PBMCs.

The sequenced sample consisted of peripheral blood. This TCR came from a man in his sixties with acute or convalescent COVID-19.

Here the CDR3 DNA reads TGTGCCAGCAGCCTATCGACAGTGAGCTCCTACGAGCAGTACTTC. Its translation is CASSLSTVSSYEQYF. The chain couples TRBV27 to TRBJ2-7; possibly TRBD1 for D (5 bases). From germline, CDR1 is MNHEY and CDR2 SMNVEV (reference sequence). Trimming took off 6 bases at V and 0 bases at J, with 15 bases between the two ends. The CDR3 is 15 residues long.